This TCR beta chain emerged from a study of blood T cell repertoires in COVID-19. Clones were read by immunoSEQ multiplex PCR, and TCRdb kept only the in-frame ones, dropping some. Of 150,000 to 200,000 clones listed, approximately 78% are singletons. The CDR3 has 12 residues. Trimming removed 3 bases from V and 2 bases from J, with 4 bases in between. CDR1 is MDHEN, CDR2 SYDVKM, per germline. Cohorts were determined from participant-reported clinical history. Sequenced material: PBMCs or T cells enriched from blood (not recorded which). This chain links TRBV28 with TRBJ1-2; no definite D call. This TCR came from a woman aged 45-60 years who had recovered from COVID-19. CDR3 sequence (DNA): TGTGCCAGCAGTTTCCAGAACTATGGCTACACCTTC. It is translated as CASSFQNYGYTF.